One sample yielded the 6 T cell receptor beta chains listed below, sequenced in a study of blood T cell repertoires in COVID-19. Sequencing used immunoSEQ multiplex PCR; TCRdb keeps in-frame clones, though not all of them. The sample has about 130,000 clones, approximately 84% seen once. Sequencing used peripheral blood. The origin of the receptors is a woman between 50 and 59 years old who had recovered from COVID-19.

The chain joins TRBV5-6 to TRBJ2-7, with D perhaps matching TRBD2 (6 bases). The CDR3 runs to 15 residues. Deletions cut 1 base from V and 9 bases from J, with 20 bases between. Germline CDR1 and CDR2: SGHDT and YYEEEE. The CDR3 sequence: CASSLTFRERQGQYF. CDR3 bases: TGTGCCAGCAGCTTGACGTTCCGGGAGCGCCAGGGGCAGTACTTC. The entire variable domain, with the rest obtained from reference TRBV5-6 and TRBJ2-7, is as follows: DAGVTQSPTHLIKTRGQQVTLRCSPKSGHDTVSWYQQALGQGPQFIFQYYEEEERQRGNFPDRFSGHQFPNYSSELNVNALLLGDSALYLCASSLTFRERQGQYFGPGTRLTVT.

This chain links TRBV2 with TRBJ2-5; 8 nucleotides match TRBD2. Trimming at V came to 7 bases and at J to 1 base, leaving 8 bases not matched to a gene. Germline V gene lookup returns CDR1 SNHLY and CDR2 FYNNEI. The CDR3 runs to 15 residues. DNA of the CDR3: TGTGCCAGCACCCGGGGGGGAGATCTCCAAGAGACCCAGTACTTC. Translated: CASTRGGDLQETQYF.

This sequence joins TRBV7-9 and TRBJ2-7, with D maybe TRBD1 (5 bases). The V and J ends lost 6 bases and 3 bases respectively, with 18 bases between them. Germline lookup yields CDR1 SEHNR and CDR2 FQNEAQ (reference sequence). The CDR3 has 15 amino acids. The CDR3 here is CASSSTVINYYEQYF. CDR3 bases: TGTGCCAGCAGTTCGACAGTTATAAACTACTACGAGCAGTACTTC.

This clone appeared once. The chain links TRBV6-5 to TRBJ2-5, with 8 bases lining up with TRBD2. The CDR3 length is 15 residues. Unmatched junction bases numbered 9, after V lost 7 bases and J lost 2 bases. The germline gives CDR1 MNHEY, CDR2 SVGAGI. The CDR3 is CASIQVAGSQETQYF. The DNA of the CDR3 is TGTGCCAGCATACAGGTAGCGGGGTCACAAGAGACCCAGTACTTC.

The chain is built from TRBV10-3 and TRBJ2-5, with TRBD1 as a possible D gene (6 bases). Between the trimmed V and J ends, which lost 5 bases and 5 bases, there was a span of 9 bases. There are 12 residues in the CDR3. The germline gives CDR1 ENHRY, CDR2 SYGVKD. The CDR3, as DNA: TGTGCCATCAGTCCACAGGGCGAGACCCAGTACTTC. This codes for CAISPQGETQYF.

This clone has more than one count but fewer than ten. This chain connects TRBV18 to TRBJ2-7; 8 nucleotides line up with TRBD1. The V and J ends lost 6 bases and 5 bases, in that order; junction bases with no gene match: 9. The CDR3 consists of 14 residues. Germline CDR1 reads KGHSH; CDR2 reads LQKENI. The CDR3 protein is CASSPRQGIDEQYF. CDR3 DNA sequence: TGTGCCAGCTCGCCTCGACAGGGGATCGACGAGCAGTACTTC.